This entry describes one T cell receptor beta chain. Its antigen is unknown. Per germline, CDR1 SGHRS and CDR2 YFSETQ. V was clipped by 4 bases and J by 4 bases, with 14 bases between them. This CDR3 contains 14 residues. The sample is drawn from a study of T cell responses to AZD1222 COVID-19 vaccine. Profiled with immunoSEQ multiplex PCR; TCRdb holds only in-frame clones, not every one. The table has some 190,000 clones, approximately 92% seen once. Study outcomes and limitations: Only a handful of AZD1222 recipients tested seropositive at baseline.

The chain uses TRBV5-1 and TRBJ1-1, with D possibly being TRBD1 (5 bases). This clonotype originated in an adult in good health. Material: peripheral blood, obtained on day 0 of AZD1222 vaccination. Here the CDR3 reads CASSPSGGGTEAFF. Here the CDR3 DNA reads TGCGCCAGCAGCCCCAGCGGGGGAGGCACTGAAGCTTTCTTT.